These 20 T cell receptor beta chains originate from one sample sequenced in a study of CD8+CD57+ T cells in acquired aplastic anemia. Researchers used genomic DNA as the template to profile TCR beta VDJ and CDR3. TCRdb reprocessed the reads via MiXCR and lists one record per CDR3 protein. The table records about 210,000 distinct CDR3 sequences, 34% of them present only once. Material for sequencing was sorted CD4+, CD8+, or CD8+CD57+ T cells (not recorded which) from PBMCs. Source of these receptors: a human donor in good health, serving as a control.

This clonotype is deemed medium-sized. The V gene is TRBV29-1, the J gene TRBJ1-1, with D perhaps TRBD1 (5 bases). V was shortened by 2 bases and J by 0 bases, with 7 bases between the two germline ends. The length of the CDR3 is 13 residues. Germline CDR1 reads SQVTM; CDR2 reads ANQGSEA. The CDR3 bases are TGCAGCGTTGAACGGGACTTGAACACTGAAGCTTTCTTT. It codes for CSVERDLNTEAFF. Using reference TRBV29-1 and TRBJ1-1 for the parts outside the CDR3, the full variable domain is SAVISQKPSRDICQRGTSLTIQCQVDSQVTMMFWYRQQPGQSLTLIATANQGSEATYESGFVIDKFPISRPNLTFSTLTVSNMSPEDSSIYLCSVERDLNTEAFFGQGTRLTVV.

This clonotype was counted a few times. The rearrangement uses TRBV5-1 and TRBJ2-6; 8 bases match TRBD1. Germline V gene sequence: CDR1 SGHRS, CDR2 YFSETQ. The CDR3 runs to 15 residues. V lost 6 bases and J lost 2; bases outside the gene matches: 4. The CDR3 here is CASTPQGAGANVLTF. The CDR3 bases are TGCGCCAGCACCCCACAGGGGGCTGGGGCCAACGTCCTGACTTTC.

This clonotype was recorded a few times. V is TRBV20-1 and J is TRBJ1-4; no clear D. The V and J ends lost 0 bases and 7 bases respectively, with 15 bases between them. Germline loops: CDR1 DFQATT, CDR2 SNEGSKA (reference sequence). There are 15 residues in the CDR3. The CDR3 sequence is CSARDLASGGEKLFF. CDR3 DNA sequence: TGCAGTGCTAGAGATTTGGCTTCCGGAGGTGAAAAACTGTTTTTT.

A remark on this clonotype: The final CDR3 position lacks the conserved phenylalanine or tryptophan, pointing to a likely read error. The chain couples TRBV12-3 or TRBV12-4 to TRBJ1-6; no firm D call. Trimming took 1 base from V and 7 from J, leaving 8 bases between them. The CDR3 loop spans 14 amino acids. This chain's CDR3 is CASSLVGRNSPLHL. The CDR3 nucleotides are TGTGCCAGCAGTTTAGTCGGCAGGAATTCACCCCTCCACCTT.

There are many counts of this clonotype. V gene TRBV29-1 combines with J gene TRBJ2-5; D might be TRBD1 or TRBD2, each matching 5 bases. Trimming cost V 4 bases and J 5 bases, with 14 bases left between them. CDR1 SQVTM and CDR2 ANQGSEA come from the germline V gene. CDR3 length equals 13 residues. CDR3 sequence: CSVGHQEGETQYF. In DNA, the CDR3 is TGCAGCGTTGGACACCAAGAGGGGGAGACCCAGTACTTC.

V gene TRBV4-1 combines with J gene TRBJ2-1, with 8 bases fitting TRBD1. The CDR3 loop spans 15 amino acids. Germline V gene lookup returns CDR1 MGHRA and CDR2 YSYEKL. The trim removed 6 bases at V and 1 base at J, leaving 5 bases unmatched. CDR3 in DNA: TGCGCCAGCAGAGACACAGGGGGGTCCTACAATGAGCAGTTCTTC. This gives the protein CASRDTGGSYNEQFF.

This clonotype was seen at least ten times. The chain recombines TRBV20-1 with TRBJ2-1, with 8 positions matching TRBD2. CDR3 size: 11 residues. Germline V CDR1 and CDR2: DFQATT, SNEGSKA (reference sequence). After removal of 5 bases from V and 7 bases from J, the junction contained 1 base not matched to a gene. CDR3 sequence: CSAGLANEQFF. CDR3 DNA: TGCAGTGCTGGACTAGCAAATGAGCAGTTCTTC.

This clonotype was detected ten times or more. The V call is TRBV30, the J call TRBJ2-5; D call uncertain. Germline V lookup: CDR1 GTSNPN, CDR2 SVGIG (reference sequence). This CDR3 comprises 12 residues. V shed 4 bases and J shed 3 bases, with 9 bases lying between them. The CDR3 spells CAWTGRKETQYF. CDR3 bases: TGTGCCTGGACTGGACGGAAAGAGACCCAGTACTTC.

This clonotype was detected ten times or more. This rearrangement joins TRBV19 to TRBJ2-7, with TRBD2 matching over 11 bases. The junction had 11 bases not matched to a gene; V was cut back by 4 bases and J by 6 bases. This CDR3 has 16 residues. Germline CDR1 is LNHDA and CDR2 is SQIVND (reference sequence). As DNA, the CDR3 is TGTGCCAGTAGTACCCGAGGGACTAGCGGCGGCGGCGAGCAGTACTTC. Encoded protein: CASSTRGTSGGGEQYF.

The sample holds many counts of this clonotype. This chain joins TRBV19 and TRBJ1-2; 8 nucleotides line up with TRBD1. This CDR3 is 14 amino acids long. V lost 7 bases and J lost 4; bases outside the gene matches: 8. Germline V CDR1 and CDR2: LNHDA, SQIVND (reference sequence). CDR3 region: CASTRTTGGYGYTF. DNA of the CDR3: TGTGCCAGTACCAGAACCACAGGGGGCTATGGCTACACCTTC.

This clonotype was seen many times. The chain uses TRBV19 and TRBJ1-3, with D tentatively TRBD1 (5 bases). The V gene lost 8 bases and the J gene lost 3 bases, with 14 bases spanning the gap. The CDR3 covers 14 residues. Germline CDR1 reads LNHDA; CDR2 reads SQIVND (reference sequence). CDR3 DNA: TGTGCCAGTTGGGGACCGAGTCTTGGAAACACCATATATTTT. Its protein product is CASWGPSLGNTIYF.

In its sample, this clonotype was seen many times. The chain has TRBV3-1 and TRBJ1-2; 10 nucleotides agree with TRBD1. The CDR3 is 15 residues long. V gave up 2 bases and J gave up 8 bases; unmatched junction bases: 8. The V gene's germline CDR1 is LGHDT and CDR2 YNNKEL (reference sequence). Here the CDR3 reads CASSQTGTGVEGYTF. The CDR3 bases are TGTGCCAGCAGCCAAACCGGGACAGGGGTAGAGGGCTACACCTTC.

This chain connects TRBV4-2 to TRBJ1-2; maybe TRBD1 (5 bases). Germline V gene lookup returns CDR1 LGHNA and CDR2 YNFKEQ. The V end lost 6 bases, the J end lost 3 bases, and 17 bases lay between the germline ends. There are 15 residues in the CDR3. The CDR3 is CASRPTSGGDYGYTF. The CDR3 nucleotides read TGTGCCAGCAGACCTACTAGTGGGGGGGACTATGGCTACACCTTC.

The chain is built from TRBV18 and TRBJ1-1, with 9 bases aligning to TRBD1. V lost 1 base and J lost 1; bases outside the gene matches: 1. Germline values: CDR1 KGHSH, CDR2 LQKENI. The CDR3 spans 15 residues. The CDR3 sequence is CASSPRTGENTEAFF. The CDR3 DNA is TGTGCCAGCTCACCACGGACAGGGGAGAACACTGAAGCTTTCTTT.

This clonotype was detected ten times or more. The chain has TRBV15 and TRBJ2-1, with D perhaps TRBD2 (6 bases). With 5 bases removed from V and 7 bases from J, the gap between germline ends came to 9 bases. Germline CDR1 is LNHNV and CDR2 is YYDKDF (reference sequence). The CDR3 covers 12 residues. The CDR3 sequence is CATSRGYNEQFF. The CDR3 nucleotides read TGTGCCACCAGCCGGGGGTATAATGAGCAGTTCTTC.

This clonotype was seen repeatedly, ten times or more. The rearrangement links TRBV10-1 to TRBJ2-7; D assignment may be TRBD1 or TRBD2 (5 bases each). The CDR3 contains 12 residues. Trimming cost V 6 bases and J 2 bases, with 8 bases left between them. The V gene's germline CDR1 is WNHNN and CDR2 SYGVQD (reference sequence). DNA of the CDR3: TGCGCCAGCAGCCGGGGCCCCTACGAGCAGTACTTC. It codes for CASSRGPYEQYF.

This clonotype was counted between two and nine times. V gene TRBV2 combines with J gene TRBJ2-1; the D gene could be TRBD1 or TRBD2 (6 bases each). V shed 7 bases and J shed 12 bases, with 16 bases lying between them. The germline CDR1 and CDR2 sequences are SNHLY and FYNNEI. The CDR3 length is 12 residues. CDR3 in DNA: TGTGCCAGCACGGGGGCGCCGTACGGGCAGTTCTTC. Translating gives CASTGAPYGQFF.

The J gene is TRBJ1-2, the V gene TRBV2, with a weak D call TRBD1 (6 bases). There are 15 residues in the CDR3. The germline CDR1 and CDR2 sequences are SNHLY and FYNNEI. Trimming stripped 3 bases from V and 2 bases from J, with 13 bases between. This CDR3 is CASSDPGDINYGYTF. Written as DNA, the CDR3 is TGTGCCAGCAGTGACCCAGGGGACATAAACTATGGCTACACCTTC.

CDR3 protein: CATSAMGGANYEQYF. CDR3 DNA sequence: TGTGCCACCAGTGCCATGGGGGGGGCGAATTACGAGCAGTACTTC. The chain carries TRBV24-1 and TRBJ2-7; the D gene is possibly TRBD2 (7 bases). V dropped 5 bases and J dropped 4 bases, with 17 bases sitting between them. In germline, CDR1 is KGHDR, CDR2 SFDVKD. There are 15 residues in the CDR3.

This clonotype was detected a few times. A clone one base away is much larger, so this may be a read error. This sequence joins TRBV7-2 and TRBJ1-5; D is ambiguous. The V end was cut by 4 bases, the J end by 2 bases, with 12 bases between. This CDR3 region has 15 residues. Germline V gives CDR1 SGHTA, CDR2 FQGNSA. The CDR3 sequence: CASSSSGLGNQPQHF. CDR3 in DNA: TGTGCCAGCAGCTCGTCCGGGCTTGGCAATCAGCCCCAGCATTTT.